A selection of T cell receptor beta chains follows, all from one sample in a study of Ad26.COV2.S vaccination and SARS-CoV-2 variants. Clones were sequenced by immunoSEQ multiplex PCR, and TCRdb holds only the in-frame ones, with some missing. The repertoire holds about 250,000 clones, more than 70% seen once, with approximately 3.3% in the top ten. The material sequenced was peripheral blood, taken in a trial of Ad26.COV2.S vaccine versus placebo. These receptors originate from a person between 18 and 65 years old who received the Ad26.COV2.S COVID-19 vaccine or a placebo. CDR3s include the opening cysteine and the closing phenylalanine or tryptophan. The order of the fields is CDR3 length, D gene, V gene, J gene, CDR3 protein, CDR3 DNA. The D gene is left open where the match is weak.

len: 14
d_gene: TRBD1
v_gene: TRBV4-1
j_gene: TRBJ2-7
CDR3aa: CASSQGQGAYEQYF
CDR3nt: TGCGCCAGCAGCCAAGGACAGGGGGCCTACGAGCAGTACTTC

len: 12
d_gene: .
v_gene: TRBV12-3/TRBV12-4
j_gene: TRBJ1-2
CDR3aa: CASSLGYYGYTF
CDR3nt: TGTGCCAGCAGTTTGGGTTACTATGGCTACACCTTC

len: 14
d_gene: TRBD1
v_gene: TRBV5-1
j_gene: TRBJ2-7
CDR3aa: CASSRGDRGWEQYF
CDR3nt: TGCGCCAGCAGCCGCGGGGACAGGGGGTGGGAGCAGTACTTC

len: 14
d_gene: .
v_gene: TRBV7-8
j_gene: TRBJ2-6
CDR3aa: CASSLSSGANVLTF
CDR3nt: TGTGCCAGCAGCCTAAGCTCTGGGGCCAACGTCCTGACTTTC

len: 13
d_gene: .
v_gene: TRBV15
j_gene: TRBJ2-7
CDR3aa: CATSRDRTYEQYF
CDR3nt: TGTGCCACCAGCAGAGATAGGACCTACGAGCAGTACTTC

len: 13
d_gene: .
v_gene: TRBV2
j_gene: TRBJ2-7
CDR3aa: CASSASVSYEQYF
CDR3nt: TGTGCCAGCAGTGCTAGCGTATCCTACGAGCAGTACTTC

len: 13
d_gene: .
v_gene: TRBV12-3/TRBV12-4
j_gene: TRBJ1-5
CDR3aa: CASSFEGNQPQHF
CDR3nt: TGTGCCAGCAGTTTTGAGGGGAATCAGCCCCAGCATTTT

len: 15
d_gene: .
v_gene: TRBV20-1
j_gene: TRBJ1-5
CDR3aa: CSASGGAGSNQPQHF
CDR3nt: TGCAGTGCTAGTGGGGGGGCAGGCAGCAATCAGCCCCAGCATTTT

len: 15
d_gene: .
v_gene: TRBV7-9
j_gene: TRBJ2-5
CDR3aa: CASSSFPDSQETQYF
CDR3nt: TGTGCCAGCAGCTCCTTCCCGGACTCTCAAGAGACCCAGTACTTC

len: 15
d_gene: .
v_gene: TRBV27
j_gene: TRBJ1-1
CDR3aa: CASRRSLTGTTEAFF
CDR3nt: TGTGCCAGCAGACGCAGCCTTACCGGTACCACTGAAGCTTTCTTT

len: 16
d_gene: TRBD2
v_gene: TRBV7-3
j_gene: TRBJ2-1
CDR3aa: CASSLNGGDAYNEQFF
CDR3nt: TGTGCCAGCAGCTTAAACGGGGGGGACGCCTACAATGAGCAGTTCTTC